This T cell receptor (beta chain) is from a study of human T cells and chemical hapten exposure listed by TCRdb under 2021. Regarding the complete study: For sensitization, 2% DPC in acetone was applied to a roughly 2 cm by roughly 2 cm area of upper inner arm skin. Throughout the approximately 22-week study period, patients were also given weekly therapeutic DPC doses on the scalp. Patch testing on the upper back used Finn chambers containing 0.01% DPC, with scoring done after 6 days according to International Contact Dermatitis Research Group standards. The patient cohort, mostly female, included alopecia areata with under or over 50% scalp involvement, alopecia totalis and alopecia universalis. Libraries were pooled for sequencing, and per-sample TCR yields varied mainly because of small differences in library volumes within the pool. In alopecia patients, the study followed how the peripheral blood TCR repertoire changed in vivo over primary and secondary sensitization to diphenylcyclopropenone (DPC), a hapten. Blood samples were taken from patients before sensitization (week 0) and at 2, 6 and about 24 weeks after DPC sensitization. Approximately 28 alopecia patients gave blood for TCR sequencing at one to four time points (pre-sensitization, 2, 6 and 24 weeks). Results and caveats for the whole study, not just this receptor: Because all patients had alopecia, a presumed autoimmune disease, the immune response of the patients might differ from that of healthy individuals. Significantly more large CDR3 similarity clusters were formed by expanded TCRs than by pre-sensitization or healthy control sets, consistent with antigen-driven responses. A positive correlation was found between the number of PT1 expanded TCRs and patch test score, with significance reached at thresholds 8, 16 and 32 but not 4. Repeated subsampling changed both the strength of the expansion versus patch-test correlation and the threshold at which the correlation became significant. No change with DPC sensitization was found in the number of TCRs above 1 in 1000 frequency, and no evidence of global repertoire structure alterations was found.

Library preparation was by RACE. The listed sequencing device is NextSeq 500. Library preparation attached unique molecular identifiers to individual cDNA molecules for quantitative, reproducible TCR counting. Both TCR alpha and TCR beta chains were sequenced from each blood RNA sample. The paper's data handling went like this. A median of roughly 98,000 TCRs per sample was observed, with a range of about 20,000 to 750,000. V, J and CDR3 annotation of the TCR reads was performed with the Decombinator software suite. To make PS versus PT1 abundance plots, every sample was subsampled to the same number of TCRs (28,000). TCRs were defined as expanded if absent before sensitization and observed at least eight times at the 2-week time point. The public sequencing data were trimmed at Q25 with fastp and processed into clonotypes with MiXCR by TCRdb, which kept only in-frame beta chains. Rows matching on CDR3 protein sequence are summarized as one entry with the most common DNA and genes. TCRdb, not the original authors, processed these V and J calls. The sample table shows approximately 84,000 distinct CDR3 sequences, and roughly 10% are seen once. The ten largest account for 1.5% to 2% of the sample.

This clonotype was seen repeatedly, ten times or more. The clone's antigen remains unknown. No clone much larger than this one lies a single base away; base qualities are absent. The germline V gene sets CDR1 to MNHNS and CDR2 to SASEGT. The CDR3 has 12 amino acids, counting the end cysteine and phenylalanine. The entry retains the CDR3 DNA only, 36 bases that are in frame from base 1. The germline ends are 12 bases apart after V is trimmed by 9 bases and J by 3 bases. Explained via the paper, the time point label denotes: patch test 2, 6 weeks after DPC sensitization. Explained via the paper, the treatment or condition label denotes: therapeutic diphenylcyclopropenone sensitization with weekly scalp DPC. At each patch-test visit, blood was drawn before the patch test was applied. Eligible patients were aged 18 to 70, diagnosed with alopecia, deemed suitable for DPC therapy, and excluded if pregnant. Total RNA was extracted from unfractionated whole blood that had been collected in Tempus Blood RNA tubes.

The chain employs TRBV6-1 and TRBJ2-7; the D match is possibly TRBD1 or TRBD2, with 5 bases aligned in each. The TCR originated in a man aged 18 to 29 with alopecia areata. Some clones in this sample may be carry-over from other donors' samples. This sample comprised whole blood, obtained in connection with sensitization to the hapten diphenylcyclopropenone (DPC). The nucleotide sequence is given as TGTGCCAGTCTCGGGGCCCTCTACGAGCAGTACTTC. It translates to CASLGALYEQYF.